The sequence of this T cell receptor (beta chain) was determined in a study of T cell responses to AZD1222 COVID-19 vaccine. The table came from immunoSEQ multiplex PCR; TCRdb's copy has only in-frame clones and leaves some out. Counted here are about 140,000 clones, approximately 95% occurring once; the ten biggest clones make up approximately 0.96%. Germline V gives CDR1 SNHLY, CDR2 FYNNEI. V was clipped by 6 bases and J by 5 bases; unmatched bases: 8. There are 14 residues in the CDR3. This TCR came from an adult in good health. The chain is built from TRBV2 and TRBJ2-5; TRBD2 aligns across 8 bases. Sequenced material: peripheral blood, taken on day 0 of MenACWY control vaccination. The CDR3 loop is CASRMTSVAETQYF. For the CDR3, the DNA is TGTGCCAGCAGGATGACTAGCGTTGCGGAGACCCAGTACTTC.